The 4 T cell receptor beta chains below all came from one sample that was sequenced in a study of T cell repertoires in cytomegalovirus infection. MiXCR was run by TCRdb on the reads, yielding one entry per CDR3 protein. This table holds around 300,000 distinct CDR3 sequences, under 30% found once. The sample comprised PBMCs. These receptors were obtained from a human donor in good health (CMV status not recorded). Some clones in this sample may be carry-over from other donors' samples.

A few counts support this clonotype. The chain recombines TRBV28 with TRBJ2-3; D possibly corresponds to TRBD1 (6 bases). The CDR3 consists of 14 residues. Germline V CDR1 and CDR2: MDHEN, SYDVKM. Trimming cost V 8 bases and J 4 bases, with 16 bases left between them. CDR3: CASFNAEGADTQYF. DNA for the CDR3: TGTGCCAGCTTTAACGCCGAGGGGGCAGATACGCAGTATTTT.

This clonotype was counted ten times or more. The gene calls are TRBV7-2 and TRBJ2-7; D gene ambiguous. The CDR3 length is 13 residues. Looked up from germline, CDR1 is SGHTA and CDR2 is FQGNSA. Trimming took 2 bases from V and 0 from J, leaving 5 bases between them. CDR3 in amino acids: CASSLRASYEQYF. CDR3 DNA sequence: TGTGCCAGCAGCTTAAGGGCCTCCTACGAGCAGTACTTC.

The chain couples TRBV2 to TRBJ2-2; no clear D. CDR1 is SNHLY, CDR2 FYNNEI, per germline. The V and J ends lost 7 bases and 4 bases respectively, with 7 bases between them. The CDR3 is 12 residues long. In DNA form, the CDR3 reads TGTGCCAGCAAGTGGGGCACCGGGGAGCTGTTTTTT. Translating gives CASKWGTGELFF. The full variable domain, rest sourced from reference TRBV2 and TRBJ2-2, is EPEVTQTPSHQVTQMGQEVILRCVPISNHLYFYWYRQILGQKVEFLVSFYNNEISEKSEIFDDQFSVERPDGSNFTLKIRSTKLEDSAMYFCASKWGTGELFFGEGSRLTVL.

The chain combines TRBV6-2 or TRBV6-3 with TRBJ1-5; 9 bases line up with TRBD1. After removal of 10 bases from V and 2 bases from J, the junction contained 6 bases not matched to a gene. CDR1 MNHEY and CDR2 SVGEGT come from the germline V gene. The length of the CDR3 is 14 residues. CDR3 DNA: TGTGCCACCTGCGGGACAGGGCGCAATCAGCCCCAGCATTTT. This encodes CATCGTGRNQPQHF.